This T cell receptor (beta chain) is from a study of CD8 T cells in Susac syndrome. General study points: The study acknowledged a relatively small number of individuals in its TCR sequencing and HLA analysis.

The authors reverse transcribed roughly 0.45 to 1 ug RNA with random hexamers. With immunoSEQ multiplex PCR, TCR beta CDR3 was amplified across 54 Vbeta and 13 Jbeta. TCRdb reprocessed the immunoSEQ multiplex PCR reads via MiXCR and lists one record per CDR3 protein. The sample lists around 140,000 distinct CDR3 sequences, approximately 94% seen once, with around 0.08% in the top ten. This CDR3 region has 14 residues. The V and J ends lost 2 bases and 1 base respectively, with 8 bases between them. Germline V gene sequence: CDR1 KGHSH, CDR2 LQKENI. On this clonotype itself: Its antigen remains unknown.

Healthy donors acted as controls, with matching for age and sex. The sequenced sample consisted of CD4+ T cells from PBMCs. The clonotype was recovered from a human donor in good health. The V call is TRBV18, the J call TRBJ1-2; D remains unclear. In nucleotides, the CDR3 is TGTGCCAGCTCACCAAGGGCAGTTAACTATGGCTACACCTTC. Encoded protein: CASSPRAVNYGYTF.